A single sample is the source of the 27 T cell receptor beta chains below, sequenced in a study of monozygotic twins with inflammatory bowel disease. TCRdb derives one entry per CDR3 protein from the 5' RACE reads, leaving out DNA. This table lists some 400,000 distinct CDR3 sequences. What was sequenced was blood. Receptors were obtained from a human donor with ulcerative colitis or Crohn's disease, or a healthy co-twin of an affected twin (not recorded which).

The V and J genes are TRBV12-3 or TRBV12-4 and TRBJ2-1; no DNA is available, so the TRBD2 call from TCRdb remains unchecked. The length of the CDR3 is 15 residues. This CDR3 is CASSLQSGGRLGQFF.

The chain links TRBV21-1 to TRBJ1-4; TCRdb names TRBD1, which stays unverified in the absence of DNA. TRBV21-1 is reported as a pseudogene. This CDR3 has 19 residues. The CDR3 is CASSLQGLGISATNEKLFF.

The chain links TRBV29-1 to TRBJ1-5. The CDR3 is made up of 15 amino acids. Germline CDR1 SQVTM, CDR2 ANQGSEA. CDR3 sequence reads: CSVAVSQGGNQPQHF.

The J gene is TRBJ1-6, the V gene TRBV2. CDR3 length: 14 amino acids. Looked up from germline, CDR1 is SNHLY and CDR2 is FYNNEI. The CDR3 reads CASSEDYTGLPLHF.

V is TRBV3-1 and J is TRBJ2-5; the TRBD2 assignment by TCRdb is unverifiable without DNA. The CDR3 spans 13 residues. The germline V gene has CDR1 LGHDT and CDR2 YNNKEL (reference sequence). The CDR3 protein is CASSPARGETQYF.

The chain has TRBV7-2 and TRBJ2-3; TCRdb reports TRBD2, a call that lacks DNA to check it against. CDR3 length: 16 residues. Germline loops: CDR1 SGHTA, CDR2 FQGNSA. The CDR3 here is CASSLAGTRSGDTQYF.

The rearrangement uses TRBV10-3 and TRBJ2-7; TCRdb proposes TRBD1, but this gene call is untestable without DNA. The CDR3 sequence is 13 residues long. Per the germline V gene, CDR1 is ENHRY and CDR2 is SYGVKD. The CDR3 loop reads CVISDLEGDEQYF.

The chain joins TRBV7-9 to TRBJ2-1. The germline V gene encodes CDR1 SEHNR and CDR2 FQNEAQ (reference sequence). The CDR3 is 12 amino acids. The CDR3 reads CASSSSIGEQFF.

The J gene is TRBJ2-6, the V gene TRBV5-1; with no DNA, the TCRdb D assignment of TRBD1 cannot be verified. The CDR3 covers 16 residues. Germline values: CDR1 SGHRS, CDR2 YFSETQ. The CDR3 loop reads CASSFQGALGANVLTF.

This chain joins TRBV12-3 or TRBV12-4 and TRBJ2-7; with no DNA, the TCRdb D assignment of TRBD1 cannot be verified. CDR3 size: 14 residues. The CDR3 spells CASSPRSGYYEQYF.

The chain combines TRBV20-1 with TRBJ1-2; TCRdb picks TRBD1, but there is no DNA to check that call. The CDR3 has 12 amino acids. Germline V gene lookup returns CDR1 DFQATT and CDR2 SNEGSKA (reference sequence). The CDR3 reads CSARDRVGGYTF.

The chain uses TRBV27 and TRBJ2-7; TCRdb's D gene call, TRBD2, goes unchecked for lack of DNA. The CDR3 runs to 14 residues. Germline-derived CDR1 and CDR2 are MNHEY and SMNVEV (reference sequence). This CDR3 is CASSLLAGRFEQYF.

The J gene is TRBJ1-2, the V gene TRBV6-2 or TRBV6-3; TCRdb gives TRBD1 as the D gene, but with no DNA this cannot be confirmed. CDR1 and CDR2 from the germline V gene are MNHEY and SVGEGT. This CDR3 comprises 11 residues. The CDR3 sequence: CASSRQGPYTF.

This chain uses TRBV20-1 with TRBJ1-1. CDR1 is DFQATT, CDR2 SNEGSKA, per germline (reference sequence). The CDR3 is 14 residues long. The chain's CDR3 is CSARLGGANTEAFF.

V gene TRBV19 combines with J gene TRBJ1-2. The CDR3 loop spans 12 amino acids. Germline assignment: CDR1 LNHDA and CDR2 SQIVND (reference sequence). This CDR3 reads CASHKALYGYTF.

The chain joins TRBV7-2 to TRBJ2-1. CDR3 length: 16 amino acids. Per the germline V gene, CDR1 is SGHTA and CDR2 is FQGNSA. The CDR3 loop reads CASSSLDRAPHNEQFF. The whole variable domain, remainder taken from reference TRBV7-2 and TRBJ2-1, is GAGVSQSPSNKVTEKGKDVELRCDPISGHTALYWYRQSLGQGLEFLIYFQGNSAPDKSGLPSDRFSAERTGGSVSTLTIQRTQQEDSAVYLCASSSLDRAPHNEQFFGPGTRLTVL.

The chain has TRBV20-1 and TRBJ2-7; TCRdb designates TRBD2, a call that cannot be tested without DNA. The CDR3 length is 13 residues. Germline loops: CDR1 DFQATT, CDR2 SNEGSKA (reference sequence). The CDR3 region is CSASGRAPWEQYF.

The V call is TRBV7-2, the J call TRBJ2-3; lacking DNA, the TRBD2 call made by TCRdb goes unchecked. Per germline, CDR1 SGHTA and CDR2 FQGNSA. There are 16 residues in the CDR3. The CDR3 loop reads CASSYHRASNADTQYF.

The V call is TRBV20-1, the J call TRBJ2-1; the TRBD2 assignment by TCRdb is unverifiable without DNA. The germline gives CDR1 DFQATT, CDR2 SNEGSKA (reference sequence). The CDR3 length is 13 residues. The CDR3 protein is CSPQLAGYNEQFF.

This rearrangement joins TRBV7-2 to TRBJ1-4; the TCRdb D gene call, TRBD1, has no DNA to confirm it. The CDR3 loop spans 13 amino acids. Per the germline V gene, CDR1 is SGHTA and CDR2 is FQGNSA. The CDR3 is CASSQDSNEKLFF.

The V call is TRBV7-8, the J call TRBJ2-2; the TCRdb call, TRBD1, lacks DNA for checking. The CDR3 contains 18 residues. Germline CDR1 SGHVS, CDR2 FQNEAQ. The CDR3 region is CASSSHRGEAFGTGELFF. The variable domain in full, completed from reference TRBV7-8 and TRBJ2-2, reads GAGVSQSPRYKVAKRGQDVALRCDPISGHVSLFWYQQALGQGPEFLTYFQNEAQLDKSGLPSDRFFAERPEGSVSTLKIQRTQQEDSAVYLCASSSHRGEAFGTGELFFGEGSRLTVL.

The chain links TRBV11-1 to TRBJ1-4; TCRdb names TRBD1, which stays unverified in the absence of DNA. Per the germline V gene, CDR1 is SGHAT and CDR2 is FQDESV (reference sequence). CDR3 length: 18 residues. The CDR3 here is CASSLALDHSARLGKLFF.

This chain joins TRBV20-1 and TRBJ1-1; TCRdb's assignment of TRBD1 cannot be checked, as there is no DNA. This CDR3 is 14 amino acids long. Germline V gene sequence: CDR1 DFQATT, CDR2 SNEGSKA (reference sequence). CDR3 amino acids: CSASPGPGNTEAFF.

The V gene is TRBV2, the J gene TRBJ2-2; the D call from TCRdb, TRBD2, cannot be confirmed without DNA. The CDR3 has 14 residues. Germline V lookup: CDR1 SNHLY, CDR2 FYNNEI. This CDR3 reads CASKERTDTGELFF. Based on the CDR3 plus reference TRBV2 and TRBJ2-2, the full variable domain is EPEVTQTPSHQVTQMGQEVILRCVPISNHLYFYWYRQILGQKVEFLVSFYNNEISEKSEIFDDQFSVERPDGSNFTLKIRSTKLEDSAMYFCASKERTDTGELFFGEGSRLTVL.

The V gene is TRBV5-1, the J gene TRBJ2-7. CDR1 is SGHRS and CDR2 is YFSETQ in the germline V gene. CDR3 length: 12 amino acids. The chain's CDR3 is CASSSDIYEQYF. Full variable domain (remainder filled in from reference TRBV5-1 and TRBJ2-7): KAGVTQTPRYLIKTRGQQVTLSCSPISGHRSVSWYQQTPGQGLQFLFEYFSETQRNKGNFPGRFSGRQFSNSRSEMNVSTLELGDSALYLCASSSDIYEQYFGPGTRLTVT.

This chain joins TRBV3-1 and TRBJ1-1. CDR3 size: 15 residues. CDR1 LGHDT and CDR2 YNNKEL come from the germline V gene (reference sequence). The CDR3 here is CASSQASYTGTEAFF.

The rearrangement joins TRBV12-3 or TRBV12-4 to TRBJ1-5; TCRdb names TRBD1, which stays unverified in the absence of DNA. CDR3 length equals 14 residues. This CDR3 reads CASSGTGPARPQHF.